This record concerns one TCR beta chain sequence. Its antigen has not been determined. Base qualities are not recorded, but no much larger clone differs from it by a single base. These data originate in a study of HIV-infected children after antiretroviral therapy interruption (dated by TCRdb to between 2019 and 2020). Background on the whole study: All eight included children had a CD4+ count above 500 and a viral load below 50 copies/ml, with four on planned treatment interruption and four on continuous treatment. The interruption group had a median age of roughly 10 years, compared with around 8 years in the continuous treatment group. Recorded exposure to EBV and CMV was present in most of the participating children. In the interruption arm, samples were obtained at week 0, week 12, end of interruption (week 24 or 48), and about 3 years after study end. Continuous-treatment samples were analyzed from corresponding weeks 0, 48 and 150. Alongside measurements of thymic output, the study compared TCR repertoires of children on planned treatment interruption with TCR repertoires of children on continuous antiretroviral treatment.

Broad study findings and their caveats: Minor non-naive CD45RA+ populations, such as EMRA or stem memory cells, might be present among the sorted CD45RA+ naive cells. In naive CD4+ repertoires of PTI patients, reduced CDR3 sharing between time points was observed after interruption began, whereas many sequences were found to be shared between end of interruption and 3 years later. The small number of patients is a limitation, and caution is needed when interpreting the data. The naive CD4+ Gini coefficient rose by the end of treatment interruption, suggesting clonal expansion, and returned to baseline by 3 years.

CDR3 length: 14 amino acids, cysteine to phenylalanine. Only the CDR3 part of the read is kept: 42 bases, read in frame from the first base. CDR1 and CDR2 (DFQATT, SNEGSKA) derive from the germline V gene (reference sequence). Ends trimmed: V by 5 bases, J by 5 bases; bases unmatched to a gene: 9. In the paper's terms, the treatment or condition label means: PENTA 11 planned treatment interruption arm or continuous ART arm. Participants were children from the United Kingdom aged 2 to 15 years who had received at least three-drug ART for at least 24 weeks. Cryopreserved PBMCs with at least 5 million viable cells were required; several candidate patients were excluded for low viable PBMC yield. Using a FACSAria III cell sorter, naive CD4+ CD45RA+ CD45RO- T cells were FACS-sorted out of thawed PBMCs. After sorting, cells were fixed, and RNA was extracted with the RNeasy FFPE kit and then with the RNeasy Micro kit.

Library method: 3' RACE. TCR libraries were built from RNA using a 3' RACE protocol with unique molecular identifiers to correct PCR amplification bias. Up to 12 amplicon libraries were pooled and sequenced on an Illumina MiSeq with v2 2x250 paired-end chemistry. Regarding the original processing steps: Reads were processed with Decombinator for assignment of V and J genes and CDR3, and barcode-based correction of errors and PCR bias was applied. Repertoires were subsampled to equal depth before Gini coefficients were calculated with the R ineq package. CDR3 similarity was assessed with GLIPH, Hamming distance and a shared triplet metric. TCRdb reprocessed the public reads (quality trimming at Q25 with fastp, clone calling with MiXCR) and kept in-frame beta chains. Rows are combined by CDR3 protein, so each entry shows the most common genes and DNA. It is TCRdb's table, rather than the study itself, that gives the V and J calls and clone size. Within this sample are more than 85,000 distinct CDR3 sequences, with about 7.2% of them counted one time only. Roughly 1.1% of the sample is held by the ten biggest clonotypes.

The chain links TRBV20-1 with TRBJ2-1; TRBD1 matches 7 bases in the middle. This sequence was found in a pool of human donors with HIV. The sequencing used CD45RA+ CD4+ T cells from PBMCs, pooled from several time points, collected from a donor given antiretroviral therapy, either interrupted or continuous. The label giving this sample's cell subset or site can be read as: naive CD4+ CD45RA+ CD45RO- T cells. The CDR3 reads as follows: CSALAGTDNNEQFF. In nucleotide form, the sequence is TGCAGTGCTTTGGCCGGGACAGATAACAATGAGCAGTTCTTC.